This T cell receptor (beta chain) was documented in a study of OX40 agonist ivuxolimab in advanced cancers. Overall study: Prior anti-PD-1, anti-PD-L1 or anti-CTLA-4 therapy was allowed; 40% to 50% had some.

A note on this clone: Its antigen is undetermined.

Method: immunoSEQ multiplex PCR; TCRdb's copy keeps in-frame clones and lacks some. The table has more than 35,000 clones, over 65% seen once. The CDR3 is made up of 14 amino acids. The V and J ends lost 4 bases and 4 bases, in that order; junction bases with no gene match: 4. CDR1 and CDR2 (germline): SEHNR, FQNEAQ (reference sequence). Study-wide points: With doses of 0.1-3.0 mg/kg, partial responders showed among the lowest clonal expansion. Low levels of normalized T-cell clonal expansion also appeared in some nonresponders. CD8+ T cells were the subset that, on average, had more expanded clones than CD4+.

The source material was CD4+ or CD8+ T cells sorted from blood, sampled in a trial of the OX40 agonist ivuxolimab. V and J are TRBV7-9 and TRBJ2-1; 7 positions match TRBD1. The source of this sequence is an adult with an advanced solid tumor such as melanoma, head and neck, liver or kidney cancer. CDR3 sequence: CASSSGDSYNEQFF. The CDR3 nucleotides are TGTGCCAGCAGCTCAGGGGACAGTTACAATGAGCAGTTCTTC.